One sample yielded the 24 T cell receptor beta chains listed below, sequenced in a study of breast tumors, draining lymph nodes, adjacent tissues. TCRdb re-called the multiplex PCR reads with MiXCR, one entry per CDR3 protein. This sample has more than 15,000 distinct CDR3 sequences, with roughly 64% found just once. Material for sequencing was tumor-adjacent breast tissue. These receptors were taken from a female donor with breast cancer. Some clones in this sample may be carry-over from other donors' samples.

By frequency in the sample, this clonotype is medium-sized (0.01 to 0.1%). The chain couples TRBV2 to TRBJ2-2; 8 bases map to TRBD1. V shed 7 bases and J 5 bases; nucleotides not matched to a gene: 6. The CDR3 length is 14 residues. Germline lookup yields CDR1 SNHLY and CDR2 FYNNEI. CDR3 region: CASKGQGMTGELFF. CDR3 DNA sequence: TGTGCCAGCAAAGGACAGGGCATGACCGGGGAGCTGTTTTTT.

This chain links TRBV30 with TRBJ1-4; D is undetermined. V was trimmed by 0 bases and J by 10 bases, leaving 12 bases between them. CDR1 GTSNPN and CDR2 SVGIG come from the germline V gene (reference sequence). This CDR3 has 13 amino acids. The CDR3 region has the DNA TGTGCCTGGAGTGTAGAATACCGGGGAAAACTGTTTTTT. Its protein product is CAWSVEYRGKLFF.

V is TRBV20-1 and J is TRBJ1-2; 11 bases line up with TRBD1. Germline CDR1 and CDR2: DFQATT and SNEGSKA (reference sequence). The CDR3 totals 19 residues. With V trimmed by 2 bases and J by 4 bases, 18 bases remained unmatched. Written as DNA, the CDR3 is TGCAGTGCTAGAAGCCGCTCCAGGACAGGGGGCTTTGGAGGCTATGGCTACACCTTC. This translates into CSARSRSRTGGFGGYGYTF.

By share, this clonotype ranks as large. J is TRBJ1-6 and V is TRBV7-2, with a weak D call TRBD1 (5 bases). Looked up from germline, CDR1 is SGHTA and CDR2 is FQGNSA. This CDR3 contains 16 residues. Trimming removed 1 base at V and 5 bases at J, with 12 bases between. In DNA, the CDR3 is TGTGCCAGCAGCTTAGATGGGGCAGGCAATAATTCACCCCTCCACTTT. Protein: CASSLDGAGNNSPLHF.

The V call is TRBV11-3, the J call TRBJ2-3; D ambiguous. The CDR3 sequence is 15 residues long. Germline assignment: CDR1 SGHNT and CDR2 YENEEA. V was clipped by 5 bases and J by 2 bases, with 14 bases between them. CDR3 DNA sequence: TGTGCCAGCAGCCGAGAAGGACGGTCCACAGATACGCAGTATTTT. Its protein is CASSREGRSTDTQYF.

This sequence joins TRBV6-5 and TRBJ1-5; 10 positions agree with TRBD1. Germline lookup yields CDR1 MNHEY and CDR2 SVGAGI. Losses at the gene ends were 6 bases for V and 1 base for J; bases not matched to a gene: 3. The CDR3 is made up of 15 amino acids. CDR3 region: CASRRTGGSNQPQHF. CDR3 DNA: TGTGCCAGCAGGAGGACAGGGGGAAGCAATCAGCCCCAGCATTTT.

The chain employs TRBV12-3 or TRBV12-4 and TRBJ2-3, with 9 nucleotides matching TRBD2. The CDR3 covers 16 residues. V was pared by 6 bases and J by 0 bases, with 7 bases of the junction left unmatched. The CDR3, as DNA: TGTGCCAGCAGCAAGGCGGGGGGGCCTAGCACAGATACGCAGTATTTT. It translates to CASSKAGGPSTDTQYF.

The chain is built from TRBV20-1 and TRBJ1-2; D is possibly TRBD1 (5 bases). Germline-derived CDR1 and CDR2 are DFQATT and SNEGSKA (reference sequence). This CDR3 is built from 13 residues. Trimming pared 1 base from V and 8 bases from J, leaving 14 bases between. The CDR3: CSARVSGSGGYTF. CDR3 in DNA: TGCAGTGCTAGAGTTTCAGGGTCTGGCGGCTACACCTTC.

In this sample, this clonotype is medium-sized. V is TRBV4-1 and J is TRBJ1-2; a possible D gene is TRBD1 (6 bases). The CDR3 covers 13 residues. V lost 2 bases, J lost 8 bases, and 12 bases lay in between. Germline lookup yields CDR1 MGHRA and CDR2 YSYEKL. The CDR3 nucleotides read TGCGCCAGCAGCCAATACTCAGGGGTGGGCTACACCTTC. It codes for CASSQYSGVGYTF.

The V gene is TRBV15, the J gene TRBJ1-5, with D possibly TRBD1 on 6 matching bases. Germline lookup yields CDR1 LNHNV and CDR2 YYDKDF (reference sequence). Between the trimmed V and J ends, which lost 0 bases and 7 bases, there was a span of 13 bases. The CDR3 is 15 residues long. This CDR3 reads CATSRDGRGLQPQHF. DNA of the CDR3: TGTGCCACCAGCAGAGATGGGCGGGGGCTCCAGCCCCAGCATTTT.

The DNA for the CDR3 is TGTGCCAGCAGCACAGGGGTATACGAGCAGTACTTC. Its translation: CASSTGVYEQYF. The chain joins TRBV6-1 to TRBJ2-7; TRBD1 matches at 7 bases. This CDR3 has 12 residues. V lost 6 bases and J lost 4; bases outside the gene matches: 3. CDR1 is MNHNS, CDR2 SASEGT, per germline.

V is TRBV6-1 and J is TRBJ2-3, with TRBD1 as a possible D gene (5 bases). V lost 2 bases, J lost 5 bases, and 8 bases lay in between. This CDR3 region has 13 residues. Germline lookup yields CDR1 MNHNS and CDR2 SASEGT. The CDR3: CASSEQRGDTQYF. In DNA form, the CDR3 reads TGTGCCAGCAGTGAACAAAGGGGAGATACGCAGTATTTT.

The chain joins TRBV2 to TRBJ2-7, with D uncertain. The V end lost 7 bases, the J end lost 0 bases, and 13 bases lay between the germline ends. CDR1 SNHLY and CDR2 FYNNEI come from the germline V gene. The CDR3 contains 14 residues. The CDR3 sequence: CASTKETPSYEQYF. DNA for the CDR3: TGTGCCAGCACCAAGGAGACTCCCTCCTACGAGCAGTACTTC.

The rearrangement joins TRBV5-1 to TRBJ2-7; tentatively, D is TRBD1 (5 bases). The V and J ends lost 3 bases and 4 bases respectively, with 20 bases between them. The CDR3 sequence is 16 residues long. Germline CDR1 SGHRS, CDR2 YFSETQ. In DNA form, the CDR3 reads TGCGCCAGCAGCTCTATTTCAGGGCACGGTATGTACGAGCAGTACTTC. It specifies CASSSISGHGMYEQYF.

This rearrangement joins TRBV10-1 to TRBJ1-6; D not certain. The V gene lost 6 bases and the J gene lost 9 bases, with 12 bases spanning the gap. CDR1 is WNHNN, CDR2 SYGVQD, per germline (reference sequence). This CDR3 has 13 amino acids. DNA of the CDR3: TGCGCCAGCAGGGAGGACGGCACTTCACCCCTCCACTTT. Amino acids: CASREDGTSPLHF.

There are many counts of this clonotype. The chain is built from TRBV5-6 and TRBJ1-2, with 9 bases matching TRBD1. Looked up from germline, CDR1 is SGHDT and CDR2 is YYEEEE. The V segment lost 3 bases and the J segment 2 bases; nucleotides outside the gene matches: 2. The CDR3 covers 14 residues. This chain's CDR3 is CASSYGTGNYGYTF. The CDR3 DNA follows: TGTGCCAGCAGCTACGGGACAGGGAACTATGGCTACACCTTC.

The J gene is TRBJ1-2, the V gene TRBV12-3 or TRBV12-4; D not certain. This CDR3 comprises 12 residues. Trimming stripped 6 bases from V and 8 bases from J, with 13 bases between. The CDR3 bases are TGTGCCAGCAGCGGCCAGGAAGAAGGCTACACCTTC. It specifies CASSGQEEGYTF.

The chain carries TRBV20-1 and TRBJ2-7; no clear D. V was cut by 6 bases and J by 3 bases, with 15 bases left in between. CDR1 and CDR2 (germline): DFQATT, SNEGSKA (reference sequence). CDR3 size: 13 residues. The CDR3 reads CSARPRANYEQYV. CDR3 bases: TGCAGTGCCCGGCCCCGGGCGAACTACGAGCAGTACGTC.

This clonotype was seen repeatedly, ten times or more. The rearrangement links TRBV10-3 to TRBJ1-2; D is undetermined. The CDR3 spans 15 residues. CDR1 and CDR2 from the germline V gene are ENHRY and SYGVKD. V was cut by 3 bases and J by 4 bases, with 15 bases left in between. Here the CDR3 reads CAISEEGTRGYGYTF. In nucleotides, the CDR3 is TGTGCCATCAGTGAAGAAGGCACGCGGGGCTATGGCTACACCTTC.

By share of the sample, this clonotype is medium-sized. The chain carries TRBV12-3 or TRBV12-4 and TRBJ2-5; D is ambiguous. This CDR3 contains 13 residues. Trimming took 5 bases from V and 5 from J, leaving 12 bases between them. The CDR3 DNA sequence: TGTGCCAGCAGTCACACCTCCGGGGAGACCCAGTACTTC. Its protein is CASSHTSGETQYF.

This clonotype came up many times. V usage is TRBV18 and J usage is TRBJ2-2; 8 nucleotides align to TRBD1. CDR3 size: 16 residues. V lost 6 bases, J lost 2 bases, and 8 bases stayed unmatched. Germline V gene sequence: CDR1 KGHSH, CDR2 LQKENI. CDR3 sequence reads: CASSINRGTNTGELFF. The CDR3 DNA reads as TGTGCCAGCTCCATAAACAGGGGGACAAACACCGGGGAGCTGTTTTTT.

By share of the sample, this clonotype is medium-sized. V usage is TRBV9 and J usage is TRBJ1-5, with TRBD1 identical over 12 bases. Germline V CDR1 and CDR2: SGDLS, YYNGEE. CDR3 length equals 16 residues. V shed 3 bases and J 4 bases; nucleotides not matched to a gene: 5. The CDR3: CASSEGGQGANQPQHF. As DNA, the CDR3 is TGTGCCAGCAGCGAGGGGGGACAGGGGGCGAATCAGCCCCAGCATTTT.

The rearrangement links TRBV5-1 to TRBJ1-2; no clear D gene. Trimming removed 5 bases at V and 1 base at J, with 12 bases between. The CDR3 runs 14 residues. Germline V lookup: CDR1 SGHRS, CDR2 YFSETQ. CDR3: CASSAGLLNYGYTF. The CDR3 nucleotides read TGCGCCAGCAGTGCGGGTCTTCTTAACTATGGCTACACCTTC.

This clonotype has just a few counts. The chain has TRBV7-9 and TRBJ2-7, with 10 bases lining up with TRBD2. Germline lookup yields CDR1 SEHNR and CDR2 FQNEAQ (reference sequence). With 2 bases clipped from V and 3 bases from J, the junction kept 10 bases outside the gene matches. This CDR3 contains 17 residues. Written as DNA, the CDR3 is TGTGCCAGCAGCTTATGGGGGGGGCTAGCGGGAGACTACGAGCAGTACTTC. It encodes CASSLWGGLAGDYEQYF.